The 15 T cell receptor beta chains in this list originate from one sample, sequenced in a study of blood T cell repertoires in COVID-19. Clones were sequenced by immunoSEQ multiplex PCR, and TCRdb holds only the in-frame ones, with some missing. The top ten clones hold 10% of a sample with approximately 390,000 clones, 87% of them seen once. The source material was PBMCs or T cells enriched from blood (not recorded which). The receptors come from a woman aged 45-65 years who had recovered from COVID-19.

This chain connects TRBV7-2 to TRBJ1-6; 7 nucleotides align to TRBD1. The J segment lost 7 bases and the V segment lost 11 bases, leaving 5 bases of the junction unmatched. CDR1 is SGHTA, CDR2 FQGNSA, per germline. This CDR3 is built from 12 residues. The CDR3 region is CAVRDRNSPLHF. CDR3 DNA sequence: TGTGCCGTCCGGGACAGAAATTCACCCCTCCACTTT.

V and J are TRBV11-2 and TRBJ1-2, with TRBD1 identical over 8 bases. Germline CDR1 reads SGHAT; CDR2 reads FQNNGV. This CDR3 contains 13 residues. The V and J ends lost 5 bases and 4 bases, in that order; junction bases with no gene match: 3. CDR3 loop: CASSRDRGYGYTF. In DNA form, the CDR3 reads TGTGCCAGCAGCCGAGACAGGGGCTATGGCTACACCTTC. Together with reference TRBV11-2 and TRBJ1-2, the CDR3 gives the full variable domain: EAGVAQSPRYKIIEKRQSVAFWCNPISGHATLYWYQQILGQGPKLLIQFQNNGVVDDSQLPKDRFSAERLKGVDSTLKIQPAKLEDSAVYLCASSRDRGYGYTFGSGTRLTVV.

This clone was found a few times. V and J are TRBV6-1 and TRBJ2-1; D is possibly TRBD2 (5 bases). Germline CDR1 and CDR2: MNHNS and SASEGT. This CDR3 spans 13 amino acids. V was pared by 1 base and J by 5 bases, with 6 bases between. In nucleotides, the CDR3 is TGTGCCAGCAGTGAAGTAGCGAACAATGAGCAGTTCTTC. The encoded protein is CASSEVANNEQFF.

The chain employs TRBV30 and TRBJ1-1; tentative D call: TRBD1 (6 bases). The ends were cut back, 1 base at V and 6 bases at J, with 9 bases in the middle. Germline CDR1 GTSNPN, CDR2 SVGIG (reference sequence). This CDR3 is built from 12 residues. CDR3 bases: TGTGCCTGGAGTGGAGGGGGACCTGAAGCTTTCTTT. This codes for CAWSGGGPEAFF.

J is TRBJ1-5 and V is TRBV5-1, with TRBD1 identical over 7 bases. V lost 4 bases and J lost 5; bases outside the gene matches: 9. Germline V CDR1 and CDR2: SGHRS, YFSETQ. CDR3 length equals 15 residues. CDR3 DNA sequence: TGCGCCAGCAGCCCACTGGGGGACAGCTATCAGCCCCAGCATTTT. It codes for CASSPLGDSYQPQHF.

The genes are TRBV4-3 and TRBJ2-1; tentative D call: TRBD2 (5 bases). The germline V gene has CDR1 LGHNA and CDR2 YSLEER. The length of the CDR3 is 16 residues. V was cut by 1 base and J by 0 bases, with 10 bases left in between. The CDR3 DNA follows: TGCGCCAGCAGCCAAGCTAGCACTCCCTCCTACAATGAGCAGTTCTTC. This gives the protein CASSQASTPSYNEQFF.

This clone was picked up one time. The chain recombines TRBV4-3 with TRBJ2-3; no clear D. The CDR3 has 19 amino acids. The germline V gene encodes CDR1 LGHNA and CDR2 YSLEER. Between the trimmed V and J ends, which lost 1 base and 0 bases, there was a span of 20 bases. CDR3 region: CASSQGGARHPPSTDTQYF. DNA for the CDR3: TGCGCCAGCAGCCAAGGCGGAGCACGTCATCCCCCTAGCACAGATACGCAGTATTTT.

The V gene is TRBV11-1, the J gene TRBJ2-2; D is possibly TRBD2 (5 bases). CDR1 is SGHAT and CDR2 is FQDESV in the germline V gene (reference sequence). The V gene lost 6 bases and the J gene lost 6 bases, with 17 bases spanning the gap. The CDR3 totals 15 residues. CDR3 in amino acids: CASRRRGSGAGELFF. The CDR3 nucleotides read TGTGCCAGCAGACGCCGGGGTTCTGGGGCCGGGGAGCTGTTTTTT.

V and J are TRBV2 and TRBJ1-5; 9 bases are a match to TRBD1. V lost 3 bases, J lost 5 bases, and 5 bases stayed unmatched. This CDR3 region has 15 residues. CDR1 is SNHLY, CDR2 FYNNEI, per germline. CDR3 amino acids: CASSDTGTGYQPQHF. The CDR3 nucleotides are TGTGCCAGCAGTGATACCGGGACAGGGTATCAGCCCCAGCATTTT.

This sequence joins TRBV3-1 (or the pseudogene TRBV3-2) and TRBJ1-2, with TRBD1 as a possible D gene (6 bases). This CDR3 is 14 amino acids long. Germline V gene lookup returns CDR1 LGHDT and CDR2 YNNKEL (reference sequence). Between the trimmed V and J ends, which lost 2 bases and 8 bases, there was a span of 15 bases. The CDR3 spells CASSQHYRDEGYTF. The DNA of the CDR3 is TGTGCCAGCAGCCAACACTACAGGGATGAAGGCTACACCTTC.

The rearrangement links TRBV4-2 to TRBJ1-2; D perhaps matches TRBD1 (6 bases). V was cut by 0 bases and J by 8 bases, with 19 bases left in between. CDR1 LGHNA and CDR2 YNFKEQ come from the germline V gene. CDR3 length: 16 amino acids. CDR3: CASSQDQRGTLGGYTF. The CDR3 bases are TGTGCCAGCAGCCAAGATCAGAGGGGGACCTTGGGAGGCTACACCTTC.

The J gene is TRBJ1-1, the V gene TRBV10-3, with TRBD1 identical over 9 bases. This CDR3 is 13 amino acids long. J gave up 1 base and V 10 bases, and 4 bases lay outside the gene matches. CDR1 is ENHRY, CDR2 SYGVKD, per germline. The DNA for the CDR3 is TGTGCCAGCAGACAGGGGGAGAACACTGAAGCTTTCTTT. Protein: CASRQGENTEAFF.

The chain is built from TRBV7-9 and TRBJ2-1; 12 nucleotides line up with TRBD2. The CDR3 spans 16 residues. V lost 5 bases and J lost 8; bases outside the gene matches: 10. CDR1 and CDR2 (germline): SEHNR, FQNEAQ (reference sequence). CDR3 protein: CASSPLAGGPGDEQFF. The CDR3 DNA reads TGTGCCAGCAGCCCTCTAGCGGGGGGGCCAGGGGATGAGCAGTTCTTC. Looking up the rest from reference TRBV7-9 and TRBJ2-1 gives the full variable domain: DTGVSQNPRHKITKRGQNVTFRCDPISEHNRLYWYRQTLGQGPEFLTYFQNEAQLEKSRLLSDRFSAERPKGSFSTLEIQRTEQGDSAMYLCASSPLAGGPGDEQFFGPGTRLTVL.

The rearrangement uses TRBV5-4 and TRBJ1-1; D perhaps matches TRBD1 (6 bases). V lost 4 bases and J 1 base, leaving 14 bases between the germline ends. Germline CDR1 reads SGHNT; CDR2 reads YYREEE (reference sequence). This CDR3 has 15 amino acids. CDR3 DNA sequence: TGTGCCAGCAGCCGGAACGGACAGAAGAACACTGAAGCTTTCTTT. It translates to CASSRNGQKNTEAFF.

CDR3 in amino acids: CASSFKRGAYTGELFF. The CDR3 DNA reads TGTGCCAGCAGCTTCAAGCGGGGGGCTTACACCGGGGAGCTGTTTTTT. The chain recombines TRBV7-8 with TRBJ2-2; 9 bases fit TRBD2. Losses at the gene ends were 3 bases for V and 3 bases for J; bases not matched to a gene: 5. CDR1 is SGHVS, CDR2 FQNEAQ, per germline. CDR3 length: 16 residues.